This T cell receptor (beta chain) derives from a study of technical replicates of blood from a few donors. Profiling relied on immunoSEQ multiplex PCR, and the TCRdb table lists in-frame clones only, not all of them. This table has roughly 80,000 clones, 95% to 96% appearing once. The receptor comes from a human donor in good health. What was sequenced was T cells isolated from PBMCs.

In DNA, the CDR3 is TGCGCCAGCAGCCAAGCGACAGCGCCGAACACTGAAGCTTTCTTT. This encodes CASSQATAPNTEAFF. The chain has TRBV4-1 and TRBJ1-1; possibly TRBD1 for D (5 bases). Germline V gene data show CDR1 as MGHRA and CDR2 as YSYEKL. V lost 1 base and J lost 1, with 10 bases in between. The CDR3 is 15 residues long.